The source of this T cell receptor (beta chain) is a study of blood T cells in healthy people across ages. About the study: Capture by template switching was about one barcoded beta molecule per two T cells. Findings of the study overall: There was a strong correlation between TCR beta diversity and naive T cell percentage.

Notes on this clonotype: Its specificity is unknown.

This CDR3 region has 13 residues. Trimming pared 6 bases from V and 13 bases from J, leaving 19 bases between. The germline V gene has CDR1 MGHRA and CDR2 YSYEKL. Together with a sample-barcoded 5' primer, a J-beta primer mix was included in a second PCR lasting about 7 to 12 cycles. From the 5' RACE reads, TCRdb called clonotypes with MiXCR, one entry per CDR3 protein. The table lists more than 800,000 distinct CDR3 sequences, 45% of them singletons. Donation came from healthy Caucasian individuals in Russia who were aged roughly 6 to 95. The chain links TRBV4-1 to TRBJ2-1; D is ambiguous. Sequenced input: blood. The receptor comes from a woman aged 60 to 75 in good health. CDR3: CASRRGPRYDQFF. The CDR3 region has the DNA TGCGCCAGCAGGAGAGGACCCAGATACGATCAGTTCTTC.